Included here is one TCR beta chain sequence, with context. The source of the sample is a study of blood T cell repertoires in COVID-19. Original data processing: Quantification of nucleated cells was approximated via reference gene primer amplification. Clones were sequenced by immunoSEQ multiplex PCR, and TCRdb holds only the in-frame ones, with some missing. Clonal size and the V and J genes are those of that table, whereas D and trimming came from the DNA. The repertoire holds 200,000 to 250,000 clones, with approximately 80% as singletons. Each participant's cohort was designated according to participant-reported clinical history. The CDR3 contains 15 residues. Germline CDR1 is SGHAT and CDR2 is FQNNGV. V was shortened by 5 bases and J by 5 bases, with 16 bases between the two germline ends.

The sequenced sample consisted of PBMCs or T cells enriched from blood (not recorded which). The V gene is TRBV11-2, the J gene TRBJ2-1, with D possibly being TRBD1 (5 bases). The origin of this receptor is a woman in her forties with acute COVID-19. The CDR3 loop is CASSRSGLGDNEQFF. DNA of the CDR3: TGTGCCAGCAGCCGCTCGGGCCTAGGGGACAATGAGCAGTTCTTC.